The T cell receptor (beta chain) under discussion was sequenced for a study of cytomegalovirus exposure and HLA in healthy donors (dated by TCRdb to the late 2010s). Concerning the study at large: In an earlier analysis of 587 of the donors, about 270 Gb of sequence data and some 120 million unique TCR beta sequences from roughly 180 million T cells were reported. The aim of the study was to test whether cataloging public T cell receptors could identify signatures of past pathogen exposure. An earlier analysis of nearly 600 of the donors applied high-throughput TCR beta sequencing to assess whether each TCR beta V gene segment acted as functional or pseudogenic. Typing coverage varied by locus: 629-630 donors for A, B, C, DRB1 and DQB1; more than 500 for DQA1; approximately 570 for DPA1; about 450 for DPB1. To study patterns of TCR occurrence, a later analysis re-analyzed previously published TCR beta repertoires from more than 550 donors and added high-resolution HLA genotyping. Rather than using new phenotypic data, the later analysis identified candidate immune exposures from TCR beta sequences and from how often those sequences occurred across donors. Alongside the repertoire data, information on donor age, sex, ethnicity and CMV serostatus was compiled. An early release covering roughly 640 HLA-typed donors comprised approximately 290 gigabases of sequencing data and around 80 million unique TCR sequences. Along with the approximately 650-subject first cohort, a separate validation cohort of around 110 different subjects was used. To predict cytomegalovirus infection status, the study brought together high-throughput TCR immunosequencing, statistical association of individual TCRs with disease status, and machine learning. On average, roughly 200,000 unique TCR beta nucleotide sequences were sequenced per donor among more than 350 genotyped donors of the cohort, with approximately 18% of those sequences being non-productive. HLA typing covered class I and class II loci at four-digit resolution. Genome-wide SNP genotypes for about 65% of the roughly 670 donors were used in a later genetic analysis, which treated that subset as a discovery cohort. Because of strong linkage in the cohort, roughly 5 DR-DQ haplotypes were treated as single units for association and clustering. Every discovery cohort repertoire had been produced on one sequencing platform. The genetic ancestry cluster associated with self-reported Caucasian donors included 81% of the 300 to 400 genotyped donors. The study profiled the T cell repertoires of around 700 subjects by immunosequencing and related them to cytomegalovirus serostatus.

The germline V gene provides CDR1 SGHRS and CDR2 YFSETQ. Measured from the cysteine to the phenylalanine, the CDR3 is 13 residues long. Only the CDR3 portion is preserved as DNA: 39 bases, with reading frame beginning at the first base. To note about this clone: The target of this receptor is not known. One end of the junction varies from germline; a read error may be responsible.

The full study reports these points: In a later analysis, more than 15,000 TCR beta sequences were associated with specific HLA alleles at a false discovery rate of 0.05. In a later analysis, TCR association rates were found to vary across HLA loci, with the most associated TCRs seen for DRB1 alleles and the fewest for HLA-C alleles. According to a later analysis, parvovirus B19, influenza, CMV and Epstein-Barr virus appeared linked to several top co-occurrence clusters. This cohort had only TCR beta chains sequenced, and the lack of alpha or paired-chain data limited which features could be detected. In an earlier analysis of 587 of the donors, most TCR beta V segments were observed in productive rearrangements about 90% or about 30% of the time, broadly matching IMGT annotations. The study gave a list of about 170 TCR beta chains associated with cytomegalovirus. A group of highly shared sequence variants was considered likely to be a technical artifact of the sequencing pipeline. According to a later analysis, most CMV-associated TCR beta chains appeared to be HLA-restricted, and the HLA associations seemed to be driven largely by CMV exposure. The authors suggested that the approach could potentially be generalized to other disease states and immunological phenotypes. A later genetic analysis associated a missense DCLRE1C variant with V-gene and J-gene trimming of TCR beta chains, and an independent cohort replicated the association. A few of the identified cytomegalovirus-associated TCR beta chains were confirmed in vitro to be specific for cytomegalovirus antigens. HLA typing was unavailable for some donors at each locus, so association tests used only the typed subset. Roughly uniform sequencing depth across donors was assumed in presence/absence analyses, although this assumption may not hold. Linkage disequilibrium might explain the correlated functional status among segregating V segments, but an unknown experimental factor could not be excluded. In both the original and validation cohorts, the classifier was reported to diagnose cytomegalovirus status with high specificity and sensitivity. The earlier analysis of around 600 of the donors excluded 15 to 20 rarely observed V segments, including chromosome 9 orphons, because counts were too low. Most TCR sequences were seen in very few donors, while some public TCRs were found in many individuals. Compared with equally common non-associated chains, HLA-associated TCR beta chains in a later analysis were more clonally expanded and had lower generation probabilities. In a later genetic analysis, fewer N-insertions in productive TCRs were reported among donors in an Asian-associated ancestry cluster than the approximately 670-donor mean. The only immune exposure information available for the cohort was CMV serostatus. A further reported finding was that TCR beta sequences accurately predicted the HLA-A and HLA-B alleles for most subjects in the first cohort. Some IMGT-functional V segments, including TRBV6-2 and TRBV6-3, could not be distinguished by the 87-base-pair reads and were therefore excluded. Assigning TCR associations to individual alleles was difficult when HLA alleles, especially DR and DQ, strongly co-occurred.

The cohort comprised around 700 healthy bone marrow donors. At the time of sampling, all cohort members were nominally healthy, though unrecorded immune exposures were likely present. The donor tested CMV seropositive and was one of the 289 seropositive cohort members. A peripheral blood sample was collected from each donor, and TCR beta sequencing was performed on peripheral blood mononuclear cells. The Qiagen DNeasy Blood Extraction Kit was used to extract genomic DNA from the blood cell samples. The library was obtained by the immunoSEQ multiplex PCR assay. For the multiplex PCR, a mixture combining 60 forward primers for TCR Vbeta segments and 13 reverse primers for TCR Jbeta segments was used. The CDR3 region of rearranged TCR beta genes was amplified from genomic DNA by a multiplex PCR assay. The Illumina HiSeq System was used to sequence the amplified TCR beta libraries as 87-base-pair reads. In the paper's pipeline: A later analysis tallied 75 million to 95 million unique TCR beta chains across the 700 or so repertoires, and some 12 million of those chains were shared by two or more donors. To remove PCR and sequencing errors, raw reads were error-corrected and collapsed into unique sequences using a nearest-neighbor algorithm that merged closely related sequences. V, D and J gene segments were assigned by aligning CDR3 sequences to IMGT reference sequences. For a sequence to be retained, a match of at least six nucleotides was required to both a V gene segment and a J gene segment. Rearrangements were classified as productive when the CDR3 lacked stop codons and remained in frame with V and J, and all other rearrangements were classified as non-productive. CDR3 was defined according to IMGT convention as the region running from the second conserved V-encoded cysteine to the conserved J-encoded phenylalanine. Sequences without an unambiguous match to a single V gene segment were excluded from the earlier analysis of 450 to 750 of the donors. In an earlier analysis of some 590 of the donors, a V segment was called functional when productive rearrangements were above 56.7%, and segregating when the standard deviation between donors exceeded 5%. To diagnose cytomegalovirus status from the catalog of TCR beta chain sequences, a statistical classification framework was built. In a later analysis, TCR nucleotide sequences were compared against IMGT/GENE-DB human TR gene sequences so that V and J genes could be assigned. In a later analysis, CDR3 sequences and most-parsimonious VDJ recombination scenarios were assigned using the TCRdist pipeline. In a later analysis, each TCR beta chain was defined by its CDR3 amino acid sequence together with its V-gene family, and reads without a unique V-gene family were excluded. In a later analysis, some 600 highly shared, low-generation-probability nucleotide sequences were removed to address suspected cross-contamination and a sequencing artifact. In a later analysis, a clonal expansion index was calculated for each public chain from normalized within-repertoire ranks of inferred template counts. In a later analysis, generation probabilities were computed with a VDJ recombination model fitted to out-of-frame rearrangements, and the resulting probabilities were checked against IGoR. In a later analysis, TCR-TCR, TCR-HLA and TCR-CMV co-occurrence was scored with hypergeometric tests, and a repertoire-size bias correction was applied to TCR pairs. False discovery rates were estimated in a later analysis by permuting HLA or CMV assignments 20 times. A later analysis grouped co-occurring TCRs with DBSCAN, adding TCRdist sequence similarity when clustering within HLA-allele-positive subsets. Co-occurrence clustering excluded repertoires with fewer than 30,000 or more than 120,000 public chains, plus five with anomalous nucleotide sharing. The source is immuneACCESS, and TCRdb retained only in-frame sequences with V and J called. Part of the clones is not carried over; for the studies checked, unresolved V genes explain less than half of this, and the remainder is unexplained. Clone size and V and J calls were adopted from that table, with D and trimming inferred from the DNA. This sample lists roughly 120,000 clones; 55% to 75% were detected once. The top ten constitute roughly 10% of the sample.

This TCR was sampled from a middle-aged woman in good health and CMV-seropositive. The chain employs TRBV5-1 and TRBJ2-7, and TRBD1 aligns with 7 junction nucleotides. Sequenced input: PBMCs. The CDR3 in this case is CAGSSGQDREQYF. The DNA sequence follows: TGCGCCGGCAGCTCAGGACAGGACCGCGAGCAGTACTTC.